The sequence of this T cell receptor beta chain was determined in a study of cytomegalovirus exposure and HLA in healthy donors. Study observations and caveats: Among the most significant clusters, several appeared linked to common viral pathogens in a later analysis. HLA alleles were associated with 18,000 or so TCR beta sequences in a later analysis at 0.05 false discovery rate. Because they were indistinguishable, some V segments, including TRBV6-2 and TRBV6-3, were excluded. A previous analysis found most TCR beta V segments productive roughly 87% or roughly 30% of the time.

This CDR3 is 16 amino acids long. CDR1 SQVTM and CDR2 ANQGSEA come from the germline V gene. V gave up 1 base and J gave up 1 base, with 15 bases separating them. A multiplex PCR was run with 60 Vbeta primers and 13 Jbeta primers. Method: immunoSEQ multiplex PCR; TCRdb's copy keeps in-frame clones and lacks some. The repertoire consists of 55,000 to 85,000 clones, with around 78% occurring once and the leading ten covering 7.8%. Notes on this clone: What it recognizes is unknown.

The sequencing input was PBMCs. This TCR was sampled from a young man in good health and CMV-seropositive. V is TRBV29-1 and J is TRBJ2-3; D possibly corresponds to TRBD2 (5 bases). CDR3 residues: CSVEGPAAERTDTQYF. CDR3 sequence (DNA): TGCAGCGTTGAAGGACCAGCGGCGGAGCGCACAGATACGCAGTATTTT.